These 8 T cell receptor beta chains were all obtained from the same sample, sequenced in a study of CD8 T cells in Susac syndrome. Random hexamers served to reverse transcribe roughly 0.5 to 1 ug RNA. TCRdb used MiXCR to reprocess the immunoSEQ multiplex PCR reads, holding one entry per CDR3 protein. The sample yields 330,000 or so distinct CDR3 sequences, 89% seen once. Material: CD8+ T cells from PBMCs. Source of these receptors: a human donor with multiple sclerosis.

The chain uses TRBV6-2 or TRBV6-3 and TRBJ2-1; 9 positions agree with TRBD1. Trimming at V came to 2 bases and at J to 7 bases, leaving 6 bases not matched to a gene. The CDR3 extends over 15 amino acids. Per the germline V gene, CDR1 is MNHEY and CDR2 is SVGEGT. The CDR3, as DNA: TGTGCCAGCAGTTACCTGGGACAGGGTAGGAATGAGCAGTTCTTC. Its protein product is CASSYLGQGRNEQFF.

The genes are TRBV2 and TRBJ2-1; D is undetermined. The CDR3 loop spans 16 amino acids. Germline loops: CDR1 SNHLY, CDR2 FYNNEI. Trimming stripped 1 base from V and 0 bases from J, with 10 bases between. The CDR3 DNA follows: TGTGCCAGCAGTGAAGTTCTTCTAAGCTCCTACAATGAGCAGTTCTTC. As protein: CASSEVLLSSYNEQFF.

This clonotype was seen only once. The chain recombines TRBV5-4 with TRBJ2-7; a possible D gene is TRBD1 (5 bases). The V and J ends lost 7 bases and 2 bases respectively, with 13 bases between them. Germline CDR1 is SGHNT and CDR2 is YYREEE (reference sequence). The CDR3 is made up of 13 amino acids. This CDR3 is CASGATDPYEQYF. The DNA for the CDR3 is TGTGCCAGCGGCGCGACAGACCCCTACGAGCAGTACTTC.

V usage is TRBV20-1 and J usage is TRBJ1-2; 8 bases align to TRBD1. From germline, CDR1 is DFQATT and CDR2 SNEGSKA (reference sequence). V lost 1 base, J lost 4 bases, and 8 bases stayed unmatched. The CDR3 totals 15 residues. CDR3 in DNA: TGCAGTGCTAGAGGGCAGGGGGCGCCAAGCTATGGCTACACCTTC. Its translation: CSARGQGAPSYGYTF.

V and J are TRBV30 and TRBJ2-7, with D perhaps being TRBD1 or TRBD2 (5 bases each). The CDR3 is 14 amino acids. Germline assignment: CDR1 GTSNPN and CDR2 SVGIG (reference sequence). V dropped 6 bases and J dropped 0 bases, with 15 bases sitting between them. The chain's CDR3 is CACRSGTVSYEQYF. CDR3 DNA: TGTGCCTGTCGGTCCGGGACCGTCTCCTACGAGCAGTACTTC.

In nucleotides, the CDR3 is TGTGCCAGCAGTCCGCGGGGGGCGGACACTGAAGCTTTCTTT. Its translation: CASSPRGADTEAFF. The chain is built from TRBV11-3 and TRBJ1-1; D might be TRBD1 (6 bases). Germline V gene sequence: CDR1 SGHNT, CDR2 YENEEA. Trimming shortened V by 6 bases and J by 3 bases, and 14 bases separated the two germline ends. The CDR3 loop spans 14 amino acids.

The chain has TRBV7-8 and TRBJ2-3; 12 bases line up with TRBD2. The germline V gene has CDR1 SGHVS and CDR2 FQNEAQ. CDR3 length equals 19 residues. Trimming removed 3 bases from V and 3 bases from J; junction bases left unmatched: 13. The CDR3, as DNA: TGTGCCAGCAGCTTCAGCAGGACTAGCGGGGTTCACACGACAGATACGCAGTATTTT. It specifies CASSFSRTSGVHTTDTQYF.

The CDR3 bases are TGTGCCAGCAGTTCCCCCCTTACAGACAGGGCCCCCAGGATGGAGCAGTACTTC. Translated: CASSSPLTDRAPRMEQYF. V and J are TRBV28 and TRBJ2-7; 7 positions agree with TRBD1. Trimming took 4 bases from V and 7 from J; bases not matched to a gene: 22. CDR3 length: 18 residues. Germline V gene sequence: CDR1 MDHEN, CDR2 SYDVKM.